One sample yielded the 8 T cell receptor beta chains listed below, sequenced in a study of low-dose radiotherapy and immunotherapy resistance in tumors. Both TCRalpha and TCRbeta chains were reverse transcribed with V-gene-specific primers. TCRs were amplified for roughly 20 PCR cycles with a constant-region primer and V-primer adapter. TCRdb reanalysed the reads using MiXCR and keeps one entry per CDR3 protein. The sample consists of more than 70,000 distinct CDR3 sequences, roughly 20% of them appearing once. Regarding time point: after trial treatment. As to treatment: LDRT plus nivolumab, ipilimumab, low-dose cyclophosphamide and aspirin (RACIN trial). The material sequenced was PBMCs, taken after low-dose radiotherapy plus immunotherapy. The source of these receptors is a female donor with ovarian cancer.

The gene calls are TRBV25-1 and TRBJ2-3, with 8 bases identical to TRBD2. Germline CDR1 is MGHDK and CDR2 is SYGVNS. V lost 6 bases, J lost 3 bases, and 2 bases stayed unmatched. This CDR3 spans 13 amino acids. The CDR3 loop reads CASRGLDTDTQYF. The CDR3 region has the DNA TGTGCCAGCAGGGGACTAGATACAGATACGCAGTATTTT.

This chain links TRBV18 with TRBJ2-1; TRBD2 is a possible D gene (5 bases). Trimming removed 0 bases at V and 0 bases at J, with 18 bases between. The CDR3 spans 19 residues. Germline V gene sequence: CDR1 KGHSH, CDR2 LQKENI. Here the CDR3 DNA reads TGTGCCAGCTCACCACCTGAGGGCAGTTCCCCTAGCTCCTACAATGAGCAGTTCTTC. Translating gives CASSPPEGSSPSSYNEQFF.

This clonotype occurred many times. The chain uses TRBV21-1 and TRBJ2-6; the listed D gene, TRBD1, was not tested against the DNA. TRBV21-1 is annotated as a pseudogene. CDR3 length: 16 residues. CDR3 sequence: CATTGTGKSGANVLTF. In DNA form, the CDR3 reads TGTGCCACAACCGGGACAGGGAAGTCTGGGGCCAACGTCCTGACTTTC.

This clonotype came up many times. The chain links TRBV3-1 to TRBJ1-2; possibly TRBD1 for D (5 bases). Trimming took 0 bases from V and 4 from J, leaving 9 bases between them. The CDR3 has 14 residues. Germline lookup yields CDR1 LGHDT and CDR2 YNNKEL (reference sequence). CDR3 sequence: CASSQDLGPYGYTF. The CDR3, as DNA: TGTGCCAGCAGCCAAGATCTGGGGCCCTATGGCTACACCTTC. Full variable domain (remainder filled in from reference TRBV3-1 and TRBJ1-2): DTAVSQTPKYLVTQMGNDKSIKCEQNLGHDTMYWYKQDSKKFLKIMFSYNNKELIINETVPNRFSPKSPDKAHLNLHINSLELGDSAVYFCASSQDLGPYGYTFGSGTRLTVV.

In the case of this clonotype: This likely traces to a read error, being one base from a far larger clone. The rearrangement links TRBV6-2 or TRBV6-3 to TRBJ2-2, with TRBD1 as a possible D gene (6 bases). The germline gives CDR1 MNHEY, CDR2 SVGEGT. V was clipped by 6 bases and J by 5 bases, with 7 bases between them. This CDR3 comprises 12 residues. In DNA, the CDR3 is TGTGCCAGCAGCCAGGGGACCGGGGAGCTGTTTTTT. Translated: CASSQGTGELFF.

The sample holds a few counts of this clonotype. J is TRBJ2-1 and V is TRBV19; TRBD2 matches at 15 bases. The germline gives CDR1 LNHDA, CDR2 SQIVND (reference sequence). This CDR3 comprises 15 residues. Trimming removed 4 bases from V and 10 bases from J; junction bases left unmatched: 5. Here the CDR3 DNA reads TGTGCCAGTAGTAACGGACTAGCGGGGGGGAGAGAGCAGTTCTTC. It yields the protein CASSNGLAGGREQFF.

This clonotype was picked up one time. The gene calls are TRBV12-3 or TRBV12-4 and TRBJ1-2; the match to TRBD1 covers 9 bases. The trim removed 6 bases at V and 8 bases at J, leaving 13 bases unmatched. This CDR3 comprises 15 residues. The CDR3 DNA reads TGTGCCAGCAGCCCCGCAGCGGGACAGGGTGTGGGCTACACCTTC. This sequence encodes CASSPAAGQGVGYTF.

At least ten counts were recorded for this clonotype. This chain links TRBV10-3 with TRBJ1-3; D perhaps matches TRBD1 (6 bases). V lost 2 bases and J lost 0, with 23 bases in between. The CDR3 loop spans 20 amino acids. The germline V gene encodes CDR1 ENHRY and CDR2 SYGVKD. This chain's CDR3 is CAISEPDRSKDLSSGNTIYF. In nucleotides, the CDR3 is TGTGCCATCAGTGAGCCTGACAGGAGTAAAGACCTCAGCTCTGGAAACACCATATATTTT.